This T cell receptor beta chain was obtained from a study of a mutant IDH1 vaccine in newly diagnosed glioma. In the study overall: Patients had eight vaccinations, in weeks 1, 3, 5, 7, 11, 15, 19 and 23. Vaccination was launched 4-6 weeks after radiotherapy alone, or with temozolomide cycles.

Study conclusions and caveats: The authors found pseudoprogression apparently unrelated to changes in top peripheral T cell clonotypes. Overall, 90% to 95% of patients had vaccine-induced immune responses.

As regards this clone: Its antigen remains unknown.

Only in-frame clones appear in the TCRdb table, and some are missing; sequencing was by immunoSEQ multiplex PCR. The sample includes 53,000 or so clones, 78% of them seen just once. Time point meaning: week 5, during vaccination. With topical imiquimod, each dose of the vaccine consisted of 300 ug of mutant IDH1 20-mer peptide. Deletions cut 2 bases from V and 5 bases from J, with 13 bases between. CDR1 GTSNPN and CDR2 SVGIG come from the germline V gene (reference sequence). CDR3 length: 14 amino acids. Sequenced material: PBMCs, taken from a glioma patient whose treatment included an IDH1 peptide vaccine. V gene TRBV30 combines with J gene TRBJ2-1; the D gene is possibly TRBD1 (5 bases). The sequence was obtained from a man in his forties or fifties with glioma. CDR3 in DNA: TGTGCCTGGAGTCAGGGTTTACGTGACAATGAGCAGTTCTTC. Protein: CAWSQGLRDNEQFF.